This T cell receptor (beta chain) was identified in a study of cytomegalovirus exposure and HLA in healthy donors (TCRdb year 2017). Study-wide context: In an earlier analysis of about 560 of the donors, roughly 300 Gb of sequence data and some 100 million unique TCR beta sequences from about 179 million T cells were reported. An early release covering 550 to 700 HLA-typed donors comprised about 310 gigabases of sequencing data and about 90 million unique TCR sequences. Of the approximately 400 genotyped donors, more than 75% were placed in the genetic ancestry cluster associated with self-reported Caucasian donors. The study aimed to test whether cataloging public T cell receptors could reveal signatures of past pathogen exposure. The T cell repertoires of about 700 subjects were profiled by immunosequencing and related to cytomegalovirus serostatus. In addition to the first cohort of 666 subjects, a separate validation cohort of 130 or so different subjects was used. To predict cytomegalovirus infection status, the study brought together high-throughput TCR immunosequencing, statistical association of individual TCRs with disease status, and machine learning. To study patterns of TCR occurrence, a later analysis re-analyzed previously published TCR beta repertoires from 700 or so donors and added high-resolution HLA genotyping. Rather than using new phenotypic data, the later analysis identified candidate immune exposures from TCR beta sequences and from how often those sequences occurred across donors. To decide whether each TCR beta V gene segment behaved as functional or pseudogenic, an earlier analysis of fewer than 750 of the donors relied on high-throughput TCR beta sequencing. Donor age, sex, ethnicity and CMV serostatus were collected together with the repertoire data. Genome-wide SNP genotypes for about three fifths of the 666 donors were used in a later genetic analysis, which treated that subset as a discovery cohort. Every repertoire in the discovery cohort had been generated on one and the same sequencing platform. HLA typing included class I and class II loci at four-digit resolution. The number of typed donors differed by locus: roughly 620-630 for A, B, C, DRB1 and DQB1; approximately 520 for DQA1; some 590 for DPA1; and approximately 450 for DPB1. Several DR-DQ haplotypes were handled as single units for association and clustering because linkage in the cohort was strong. Among about 370 genotyped donors of the cohort, an average of roughly 230,000 unique TCR beta nucleotide sequences was sequenced per donor, of which about 19% were non-productive.

A remark on this clone: It has no known antigen specificity.

Taken from cysteine to phenylalanine, the CDR3 has 16 residues. The read is trimmed to its CDR3 DNA, 48 bases read in frame from base 1. V is pruned by 2 bases and J by 2 bases, leaving 8 bases of the junction without a gene match. According to the germline V gene, CDR1 reads SGDLS and CDR2 reads YYNGEE. In total, approximately 700 healthy bone marrow donors made up the cohort. At the time of sampling, all cohort members were nominally healthy, though unrecorded immune exposures were likely present. The donor tested CMV seronegative and was one of the 352 seronegative cohort members. A peripheral blood sample was collected from each donor, and TCR beta sequencing was performed on peripheral blood mononuclear cells. The Qiagen DNeasy Blood Extraction Kit was used to extract genomic DNA from the blood cell samples. The paper as a whole reports these results and caveats: A few of the identified cytomegalovirus-associated TCR beta chains were confirmed in vitro to be specific for cytomegalovirus antigens. It was suggested by the authors that the approach could potentially be generalized to other disease states and immunological phenotypes. Because some donors lacked HLA typing at each locus, the association tests relied only on the typed subset. In a later analysis, TCR association rates were found to vary across HLA loci, with the most associated TCRs seen for DRB1 alleles and the fewest for HLA-C alleles. In an earlier analysis of a few hundred of the donors, most TCR beta V segments were observed in productive rearrangements about 90% or about 30% of the time, broadly matching IMGT annotations. Roughly uniform sequencing depth across donors was assumed in presence/absence analyses, although this assumption may not hold. A later analysis reported that several top co-occurrence clusters appeared linked to parvovirus B19, influenza, CMV and Epstein-Barr virus. When HLA alleles, especially DR and DQ, strongly co-occurred, attributing TCR associations to individual alleles was difficult. Immune exposure information for the cohort was limited to CMV serostatus. The classifier was reported to diagnose cytomegalovirus status with high specificity and sensitivity in both the original and validation cohorts. According to a later genetic analysis, donors in an Asian-associated ancestry cluster had fewer N-insertions in productive TCRs than the roughly 700-donor mean. Linkage disequilibrium might explain the correlated functional status among segregating V segments, but an unknown experimental factor could not be excluded. Only TCR beta chains were sequenced in this cohort, and the absence of alpha or paired-chain data limited detectable features. The 87-base-pair reads could not distinguish some IMGT-functional V segments, including TRBV6-2 and TRBV6-3, so those segments were excluded. Compared with equally common non-associated chains, HLA-associated TCR beta chains in a later analysis were more clonally expanded and had lower generation probabilities. The sequencing pipeline was judged likely to have produced a cluster of highly shared sequence variants as a technical artifact. The earlier analysis of 587 of the donors excluded roughly 17 rarely observed V segments, including chromosome 9 orphons, because counts were too low. In a later analysis, around 15,000 TCR beta sequences were associated with specific HLA alleles at a false discovery rate of 0.05. A further reported finding was that TCR beta sequences accurately predicted the HLA-A and HLA-B alleles for most subjects in the first cohort. A later genetic analysis associated a missense DCLRE1C variant with V-gene and J-gene trimming of TCR beta chains, and an independent cohort replicated the association. A later analysis found that most CMV-associated TCR beta chains appeared HLA-restricted, with HLA associations seemingly driven largely by CMV exposure. Across donors, most TCR sequences were observed very rarely, whereas some public TCRs were present in many individuals. A total of about 150 TCR beta chains were listed by the study as associated with cytomegalovirus.

The library was made by the immunoSEQ multiplex PCR assay. The multiplex PCR relied on a mix of 60 forward primers for TCR Vbeta segments and 13 reverse primers for TCR Jbeta segments. The CDR3 region of rearranged TCR beta genes was amplified from genomic DNA by a multiplex PCR assay. The Illumina HiSeq System was used to sequence the amplified TCR beta libraries as 87-base-pair reads. Per the authors' processing: A later analysis counted about 80 million unique TCR beta chains across the 500 to 850 repertoires, and 10 million to 12 million of these chains were shared by at least two donors. To remove PCR and sequencing errors, raw reads were error-corrected and collapsed into unique sequences using a nearest-neighbor algorithm that merged closely related sequences. CDR3 sequences were aligned to IMGT reference sequences to assign V, D and J gene segments. Each retained sequence needed at least a six-nucleotide match to both a V gene segment and a J gene segment. Rearrangements were classified as productive when the CDR3 lacked stop codons and remained in frame with V and J, and all other rearrangements were classified as non-productive. CDR3 was defined by IMGT convention, running from the second conserved V-encoded cysteine to the conserved J-encoded phenylalanine. The earlier analysis of a few hundred of the donors excluded any sequence lacking an unambiguous match to a single V gene segment. An earlier analysis of a few hundred of the donors called V segments functional above 56.7% productive rearrangements and segregating when the between-donor standard deviation exceeded 5%. To diagnose cytomegalovirus status from the catalog of TCR beta chain sequences, a statistical classification framework was built. V and J gene assignment, in a later analysis, came from comparing TCR nucleotide sequences with IMGT/GENE-DB human TR gene sequences. The TCRdist pipeline was used in a later analysis to assign CDR3 sequences and most-parsimonious VDJ recombination scenarios. In a later analysis, every TCR beta chain was defined by the combination of its CDR3 amino acid sequence and its V-gene family, and reads without a unique V-gene family were dropped. To address suspected cross-contamination and a sequencing artifact, a later analysis removed around 600 highly shared, low-generation-probability nucleotide sequences. A later analysis calculated a clonal expansion index for each public chain from normalized within-repertoire ranks of inferred template counts. In a later analysis, generation probabilities were computed with a VDJ recombination model fitted to out-of-frame rearrangements, and the resulting probabilities were checked against IGoR. A later analysis scored TCR-TCR, TCR-HLA and TCR-CMV co-occurrence with hypergeometric tests, applying a repertoire-size bias correction to TCR pairs. To estimate false discovery rates, a later analysis permuted the HLA or CMV assignments 20 times. A later analysis grouped co-occurring TCRs with DBSCAN, adding TCRdist sequence similarity when clustering within HLA-allele-positive subsets. Co-occurrence clustering excluded repertoires with fewer than 30,000 or more than 120,000 public chains, plus five with anomalous nucleotide sharing. TCRdb's version of the immuneACCESS table is confined to in-frame rearrangements and falls short of the full clone set. An unresolved V gene accounts for under half of the shortfall where checked; the remainder is of unknown origin. For V, J and clone size, that table is used; D and trimming come from the DNA. This sample's records show about 54,000 clones. The ten most abundant clones make up approximately 6.8% of the sample.

The specimen was PBMCs. The TCR was taken from a woman aged 40-49 years in good health and CMV-seronegative. The V gene is TRBV9 and the J gene is TRBJ2-7, and 9 junctional nucleotides match TRBD2. The CDR3: CASSVESSGSAYEQYF. The nucleotide sequence is given as TGTGCCAGCAGCGTTGAGAGTAGCGGGAGCGCCTACGAGCAGTACTTC.